This T cell receptor (beta chain) is from a study of T cell changes during pregnancy in multiple sclerosis. Clones were sequenced by immunoSEQ multiplex PCR, and TCRdb holds only the in-frame ones, with some missing. The profile shows about 47,000 clones, roughly nine tenths of them singletons. V shed 3 bases and J shed 1 base, with 11 bases lying between them. The CDR3 has 15 amino acids. Germline values: CDR1 MRHNA, CDR2 SNTAGT. This clone came up once. The chain recombines TRBV6-4 with TRBJ2-3; D is possibly TRBD2 (5 bases). The clonotype was recovered from a female donor with multiple sclerosis, enrolled in a pregnancy study. Sequenced material: CD8+ T cells from peripheral blood mononuclear cells, taken in the second trimester of pregnancy. The CDR3 nucleotides read TGTGCCAGCAGTGAATCCAGCGGCGGCACAGATACGCAGTATTTT. Translation: CASSESSGGTDTQYF.